This T cell receptor (beta chain) was found in a study of T-cell memory formation after mild COVID-19. V lost 11 bases and J 4 bases, leaving 11 bases between the germline ends. The CDR3 length is 11 residues. Germline CDR1 reads ENHRY; CDR2 reads SYGVKD. A word on this clonotype: The antigen is unknown.

Study-wide results and caveats: Clones that contracted from day 15 to 85 had balanced CD4/CD8; later expanders were CD4+ biased. The study found contracting CD4+ clones mainly in CM and EM and contracting CD8+ clones in EMRA. Second-wave clones with a day 37 peak had unconfirmed SARS-CoV-2 specificity.

TCRdb independently ran MiXCR on the 5' RACE reads; one entry per CDR3 protein. Here the sample spans about 90,000 distinct CDR3 sequences, around an eighth being singletons. This chain links TRBV10-3 with TRBJ1-1; no clear D. The source of this sequence is an adult woman who had mild COVID-19 (a few samples of this study predate the infection). Cell type and time point are not known. Sequences were obtained from PBMCs or a T cell subset sorted from them (not recorded which). In DNA, the CDR3 is TGTGCCTCCCGATTAGGCACTGAAGCTTTCTTT. Its translation is CASRLGTEAFF.